A selection of T cell receptor beta chains follows, all from one sample in a study of T cell responses to AZD1222 COVID-19 vaccine. Profiled with immunoSEQ multiplex PCR; TCRdb holds only in-frame clones, not every one. The table records about 150,000 clones, approximately 89% of them present only once. Here the sequenced sample was peripheral blood, taken on day 0 of AZD1222 vaccination. These receptors came from an adult in good health. CDR3s include the opening cysteine and the closing phenylalanine or tryptophan. Each record gives: clone size, CDR3 length, J gene, V gene, CDR3 protein. Rows may omit the clone size; those that give it use once, few, many or a size class.

abundance: NA
len: 15
j_gene: TRBJ1-1
v_gene: TRBV19
CDR3aa: CASSVVGGPNTEAFF

abundance: NA
len: 15
j_gene: TRBJ2-7
v_gene: TRBV5-6
CDR3aa: CASSLTEMASYEQYF

abundance: NA
len: 16
j_gene: TRBJ1-5
v_gene: TRBV7-8
CDR3aa: CASSYNGQAVNQPQHF

abundance: NA
len: 17
j_gene: TRBJ1-5
v_gene: TRBV7-9
CDR3aa: CASSSDRDRVRNQPQHF

abundance: NA
len: 14
j_gene: TRBJ1-2
v_gene: TRBV30
CDR3aa: CAWSGASGSYGYTF

abundance: NA
len: 15
j_gene: TRBJ2-7
v_gene: TRBV11-2
CDR3aa: CASSLGTVGFGEQYF

abundance: NA
len: 13
j_gene: TRBJ1-5
v_gene: TRBV6-5
CDR3aa: CAGEGFGEYAQHF

abundance: NA
len: 13
j_gene: TRBJ2-5
v_gene: TRBV28
CDR3aa: CASSWGDRETQYF

abundance: NA
len: 13
j_gene: TRBJ2-1
v_gene: TRBV11-2
CDR3aa: CASSLYSLNEQFF

abundance: NA
len: 15
j_gene: TRBJ1-2
v_gene: TRBV3-1/TRBV3-2
CDR3aa: CASSKGTGVNYGYTF

abundance: NA
len: 12
j_gene: TRBJ1-2
v_gene: TRBV29-1
CDR3aa: CSARQSNYGYTF

abundance: NA
len: 15
j_gene: TRBJ2-1
v_gene: TRBV5-1
CDR3aa: CASSLDLAVYNEQFF

abundance: NA
len: 14
j_gene: TRBJ2-7
v_gene: TRBV27
CDR3aa: CASSLNGLNYEQYF

abundance: NA
len: 14
j_gene: TRBJ2-5
v_gene: TRBV11-1
CDR3aa: CASSLPLGGTRAYF

abundance: NA
len: 15
j_gene: TRBJ2-1
v_gene: TRBV9
CDR3aa: CASSPGGKSYNEQFF

abundance: NA
len: 15
j_gene: TRBJ1-5
v_gene: TRBV7-2
CDR3aa: CASSLALQGHQPQHF

abundance: once
len: 11
j_gene: TRBJ2-7
v_gene: TRBV6-2/TRBV6-3
CDR3aa: CASSHHYEQYF

abundance: NA
len: 14
j_gene: TRBJ1-4
v_gene: TRBV2
CDR3aa: CASTMDRGTEKLFF

abundance: NA
len: 13
j_gene: TRBJ1-1
v_gene: TRBV5-6
CDR3aa: CASSLSLAPKAFF

abundance: NA
len: 15
j_gene: TRBJ1-2
v_gene: TRBV9
CDR3aa: CASSSLSSGDYGYTF

abundance: few
len: 15
j_gene: TRBJ2-1
v_gene: TRBV7-2
CDR3aa: CASGTSGRGRNEQFF

abundance: NA
len: 14
j_gene: TRBJ1-1
v_gene: TRBV3-1/TRBV3-2
CDR3aa: CASSLSRVPTEAFF

abundance: NA
len: 16
j_gene: TRBJ2-1
v_gene: TRBV9
CDR3aa: CASSVRAGGSYNEQFF

abundance: NA
len: 12
j_gene: TRBJ1-1
v_gene: TRBV6-2/TRBV6-3
CDR3aa: CASSFFNTEAFF

abundance: NA
len: 15
j_gene: TRBJ2-1
v_gene: TRBV9
CDR3aa: CASSPGLAGENEQFF

abundance: NA
len: 14
j_gene: TRBJ1-2
v_gene: TRBV24-1
CDR3aa: CATSDSDADRGYTF

abundance: NA
len: 15
j_gene: TRBJ2-1
v_gene: TRBV27
CDR3aa: CASSFLGGRYNEQFF

abundance: NA
len: 15
j_gene: TRBJ2-1
v_gene: TRBV12-5
CDR3aa: CASSLGGPAHNEQFF

abundance: NA
len: 16
j_gene: TRBJ2-1
v_gene: TRBV4-2
CDR3aa: CASSQGASVGRGEQFF

abundance: NA
len: 13
j_gene: TRBJ2-1
v_gene: TRBV6-6
CDR3aa: CASSYEFSGEQFF

abundance: NA
len: 17
j_gene: TRBJ2-1
v_gene: TRBV9
CDR3aa: CASSAPLQGPNYNEQFF

abundance: NA
len: 11
j_gene: TRBJ1-2
v_gene: TRBV29-1
CDR3aa: CSVEDSGGYTF

abundance: NA
len: 13
j_gene: TRBJ1-2
v_gene: TRBV4-3
CDR3aa: CASSQVWESGYTF

abundance: NA
len: 15
j_gene: TRBJ1-6
v_gene: TRBV28
CDR3aa: CAIRIGTGAFSPLHF

abundance: NA
len: 18
j_gene: TRBJ2-6
v_gene: TRBV5-1
CDR3aa: CASSPRLAGVSGANVLTF